A selection of T cell receptor beta chains follows, all from one sample in a study of T cell responses to AZD1222 COVID-19 vaccine. TCRdb keeps only in-frame clones here, not all; method: immunoSEQ multiplex PCR. The table records a few hundred thousand clones, approximately 93% of them present only once. Specimen: peripheral blood, collected on day 0 of AZD1222 vaccination. These receptors all come from an adult in good health. The CDR3 runs from the conserved cysteine through the conserved F or W. The D gene is left open where the match is weak. Clone size is shown for a subset of rows, as once, few, many or a class of expanded clone.

j_call: TRBJ2-2; clone_size: .; d_call: .; v_call: TRBV19; cdr3_aa: CASRVGTGELFF; cdr3_nt: TGTGCCAGTCGTGTCGGCACCGGGGAGCTGTTTTTT
j_call: TRBJ2-5; clone_size: .; d_call: .; v_call: TRBV10-3; cdr3_aa: CAISEGETQYF; cdr3_nt: TGTGCCATCAGTGAAGGGGAGACCCAGTACTTC
j_call: TRBJ1-4; clone_size: once; d_call: .; v_call: TRBV20-1; cdr3_aa: CSASHPNSGKLFF; cdr3_nt: TGCAGTGCTAGTCACCCGAATTCCGGAAAACTGTTTTTT
j_call: TRBJ1-4; clone_size: .; d_call: .; v_call: TRBV6-5; cdr3_aa: CASSPATNEKLFF; cdr3_nt: TGTGCCAGCTCCCCCGCAACTAATGAAAAACTGTTTTTT
j_call: TRBJ2-3; clone_size: .; d_call: .; v_call: TRBV3-1/TRBV3-2; cdr3_aa: CASSLQPDTQYF; cdr3_nt: TGTGCCAGCAGCCTTCAGCCAGATACGCAGTATTTT
j_call: TRBJ1-2; clone_size: .; d_call: .; v_call: TRBV7-2; cdr3_aa: CASSLDGVSGYTF; cdr3_nt: TGTGCCAGCAGCTTAGACGGAGTGTCTGGCTACACCTTC
j_call: TRBJ1-1; clone_size: .; d_call: .; v_call: TRBV28; cdr3_aa: CASSLEGNYEAFF; cdr3_nt: TGTGCCAGCAGTTTAGAGGGGAACTATGAAGCTTTCTTT
j_call: TRBJ2-7; clone_size: once; d_call: TRBD2; v_call: TRBV28; cdr3_aa: CASSLQGGSYEQYF; cdr3_nt: TGTGCCAGCAGTTTACAGGGAGGGTCCTACGAGCAGTACTTC
j_call: TRBJ2-5; clone_size: once; d_call: TRBD2; v_call: TRBV18; cdr3_aa: CASSLKREYPAQYF; cdr3_nt: TGTGCCAGCTCACTGAAGCGGGAGTACCCCGCCCAGTACTTC
j_call: TRBJ1-2; clone_size: .; d_call: TRBD1; v_call: TRBV5-4; cdr3_aa: CASSTTGGAGYGYTF; cdr3_nt: TGTGCCAGCAGCACTACAGGGGGCGCCGGCTATGGCTACACCTTC
j_call: TRBJ1-1; clone_size: .; d_call: TRBD1; v_call: TRBV9; cdr3_aa: CASSVVARGRMNTEAFF; cdr3_nt: TGTGCCAGCAGCGTAGTTGCCAGGGGGAGGATGAACACTGAAGCTTTCTTT
j_call: TRBJ1-4; clone_size: few; d_call: .; v_call: TRBV28; cdr3_aa: CASSLRGPATNEKLFF; cdr3_nt: TGTGCCAGCAGTTTACGGGGCCCAGCAACTAATGAAAAACTGTTTTTT
j_call: TRBJ2-7; clone_size: .; d_call: TRBD2; v_call: TRBV5-1; cdr3_aa: CASSLAASGAYEQYF; cdr3_nt: TGCGCCAGCAGCTTGGCGGCGAGCGGGGCCTACGAGCAGTACTTC
j_call: TRBJ1-6; clone_size: .; d_call: .; v_call: TRBV6-5; cdr3_aa: CASSTRRADSPLHF; cdr3_nt: TGTGCCAGCTCCACCCGCAGGGCTGATTCACCCCTCCACTTT
j_call: TRBJ1-6; clone_size: .; d_call: .; v_call: TRBV5-1; cdr3_aa: CASSLGGTNSPLHF; cdr3_nt: TGCGCCAGCAGCTTAGGCGGTACTAATTCACCCCTCCACTTT
j_call: TRBJ1-2; clone_size: few; d_call: .; v_call: TRBV28; cdr3_aa: CASTSRKANYGYTF; cdr3_nt: TGTGCCAGCACCTCCAGGAAGGCTAACTATGGCTACACCTTC
j_call: TRBJ1-2; clone_size: .; d_call: TRBD1; v_call: TRBV3-1/TRBV3-2; cdr3_aa: CASRAQGAFYGYTF; cdr3_nt: TGTGCCAGCAGGGCTCAGGGGGCGTTCTATGGCTACACCTTC
j_call: TRBJ2-1; clone_size: .; d_call: .; v_call: TRBV4-2; cdr3_aa: CASSQEPGDLNEQFF; cdr3_nt: TGTGCCAGCAGCCAAGAGCCGGGAGATCTGAATGAGCAGTTCTTC
j_call: TRBJ1-3; clone_size: .; d_call: TRBD1; v_call: TRBV7-9; cdr3_aa: CATRITGTGSNESGNTIYF; cdr3_nt: TGTGCCACACGTATCACCGGGACAGGGTCCAATGAGTCTGGAAACACCATATATTTT
j_call: TRBJ1-6; clone_size: .; d_call: .; v_call: TRBV4-1; cdr3_aa: CASSPTGSEPPLHF; cdr3_nt: TGCGCCAGCAGTCCGACAGGTTCCGAACCACCCCTCCACTTT
j_call: TRBJ1-4; clone_size: .; d_call: TRBD1; v_call: TRBV5-6; cdr3_aa: CASSLGQINEKLFF; cdr3_nt: TGTGCCAGCAGCCTGGGACAGATTAATGAAAAACTGTTTTTT
j_call: TRBJ2-3; clone_size: .; d_call: TRBD2; v_call: TRBV27; cdr3_aa: CASSLDLSGSVWDTQYF; cdr3_nt: TGTGCCAGCAGTTTAGACCTTAGCGGGAGTGTTTGGGATACGCAGTATTTT
j_call: TRBJ2-5; clone_size: .; d_call: .; v_call: TRBV24-1; cdr3_aa: CATSDPTGQETQYF; cdr3_nt: TGTGCCACCAGTGACCCGACAGGCCAAGAGACCCAGTACTTC
j_call: TRBJ2-6; clone_size: .; d_call: .; v_call: TRBV6-5; cdr3_aa: CASRWENSGANVLTF; cdr3_nt: TGTGCCAGCAGATGGGAGAACTCTGGGGCCAACGTCCTGACTTTC
j_call: TRBJ2-1; clone_size: .; d_call: .; v_call: TRBV7-6; cdr3_aa: CASSGLRAAPYNEQFF; cdr3_nt: TGTGCCAGCAGCGGACTCCGGGCCGCACCCTACAATGAGCAGTTCTTC
j_call: TRBJ1-1; clone_size: .; d_call: .; v_call: TRBV23-1; cdr3_aa: CASSHWRGSLNTEAFF; cdr3_nt: TGCGCCAGCAGTCACTGGAGGGGGTCCTTGAACACTGAAGCTTTCTTT
j_call: TRBJ2-7; clone_size: .; d_call: TRBD1; v_call: TRBV5-1; cdr3_aa: CASSDQTGGGSEQYF; cdr3_nt: TGCGCCAGCAGCGACCAGACAGGGGGCGGGTCCGAGCAGTACTTC
j_call: TRBJ2-1; clone_size: .; d_call: TRBD2; v_call: TRBV7-2; cdr3_aa: CASSLARASGGYNEQFF; cdr3_nt: TGTGCCAGCAGCTTAGCGAGGGCTAGCGGGGGGTACAATGAGCAGTTCTTC
j_call: TRBJ1-1; clone_size: .; d_call: .; v_call: TRBV10-3; cdr3_aa: CAIKGSVVNTEAFF; cdr3_nt: TGTGCCATCAAAGGTAGCGTCGTGAACACTGAAGCTTTCTTT
j_call: TRBJ2-7; clone_size: few; d_call: .; v_call: TRBV28; cdr3_aa: CASSFFGGSNEQYF; cdr3_nt: TGTGCCAGCAGTTTCTTCGGCGGTTCCAACGAGCAGTACTTC
j_call: TRBJ2-7; clone_size: .; d_call: .; v_call: TRBV27; cdr3_aa: CASSSRDIYYEQYF; cdr3_nt: TGTGCCAGCAGTTCACGGGACATATACTACGAGCAGTACTTC
j_call: TRBJ1-4; clone_size: .; d_call: TRBD1; v_call: TRBV27; cdr3_aa: CASSGQGAANEKLFF; cdr3_nt: TGTGCCAGCAGTGGACAGGGGGCGGCTAATGAAAAACTGTTTTTT